This is a list of T cell receptor beta chains from one sample in a study of cytomegalovirus exposure and HLA in healthy donors. Profiling relied on immunoSEQ multiplex PCR, and the TCRdb table lists in-frame clones only, not all of them. The data hold around 150,000 clones, with about three quarters observed a single time. Source material: PBMCs. The origin of the receptors is a female donor in good health and CMV-seronegative. The CDR3 runs from the conserved cysteine through the conserved F or W. D genes are given only for firm matches. The size of a clone is reported for some rows only, either as once, few or many, or as a class for expanded clones.

TRBJ2-1 | few | TRBD2 | TRBV4-1 | TGCGCCAGCAGCCAACCGCGCGGCGGAGCCACATCGGGAGGCAATGAGCAGTTCTTC | CASSQPRGGATSGGNEQFF
TRBJ2-3 | once | . | TRBV21-1 | TGTGCCAGCAGCACCCCCGCAGGACTTTTCGTCATGGATACGCAGTATTTT | CASSTPAGLFVMDTQYF
TRBJ1-2 | . | . | TRBV5-1 | TGCGCCAGCAGCTTGGAGGGGGACCCTCATGGCTACACCTTC | CASSLEGDPHGYTF
TRBJ2-2 | few | TRBD2 | TRBV29-1 | TGCAGCGTGTTTAGCGGGAGGGCCGGGGAGCTGTTTTTT | CSVFSGRAGELFF
TRBJ2-1 | . | . | TRBV5-1 | TGCGCCAGCAGCTTGGGACTCAGAGGCCTCAATGAGCAGTTCTTC | CASSLGLRGLNEQFF
TRBJ2-2 | . | . | TRBV7-9 | TGTGCCAGCAGCTTGGATCGGACAGCGAACACCGGGGAGCTGTTTTTT | CASSLDRTANTGELFF
TRBJ2-1 | . | . | TRBV9 | TGTGCCAGCAGCCCCCAGGGCTACAATGAGCAGTTCTTC | CASSPQGYNEQFF
TRBJ1-1 | once | . | TRBV11-2 | TGTGCCAGCAGCCCTGAGCGGGGGAACACTGAAGCTTTCTTT | CASSPERGNTEAFF
TRBJ1-2 | . | . | TRBV7-3 | TGTGCCAGCAGCTTGGAGGGGTACTATGGCTACACCTTC | CASSLEGYYGYTF
TRBJ1-2 | few | TRBD1 | TRBV5-1 | TGCGCCAGCAGCTTGGGAGGGACAGGGGGCGTCTATGGCTACACCTTC | CASSLGGTGGVYGYTF
TRBJ1-4 | . | TRBD1 | TRBV25-1 | TGTGCCGGCAGGGGGCGTTTAAACGAAAAACTGTTTTTT | CAGRGRLNEKLFF
TRBJ2-2 | . | . | TRBV2 | TGTGCCAGCAGACCCGAGGGGGGGCGGACCGGGGAGCTGTTTTTT | CASRPEGGRTGELFF